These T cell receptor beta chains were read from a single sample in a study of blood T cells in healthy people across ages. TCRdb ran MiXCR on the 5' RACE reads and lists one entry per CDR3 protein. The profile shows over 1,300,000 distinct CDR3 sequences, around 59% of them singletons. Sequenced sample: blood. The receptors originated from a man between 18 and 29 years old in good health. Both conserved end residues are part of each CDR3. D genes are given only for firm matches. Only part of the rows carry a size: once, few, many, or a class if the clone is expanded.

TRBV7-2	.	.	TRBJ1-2	TGTGCCAGCAGTGCGCCGGGAAACAACTATGGCTACACCTTC	CASSAPGNNYGYTF
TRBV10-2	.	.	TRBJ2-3	TGCGCCAGCAGTGAGTCAAAGGGGCCCTTCACAGATAGGCAGTATTTT	CASSESKGPFTDRQYF
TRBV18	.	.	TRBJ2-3	TGTGCCAGCTCACCACCGGGAGATGAGGACTTCACAGATACGCAGTATTTT	CASSPPGDEDFTDTQYF
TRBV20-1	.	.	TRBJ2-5	TGCAGTGCTAGAGGCCAAGGAGAGACCCAGTACTTC	CSARGQGETQYF
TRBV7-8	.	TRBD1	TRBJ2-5	TGTGCCAGCAGCACCACGACAGGGTGGGAGACCCAGTACTTC	CASSTTTGWETQYF
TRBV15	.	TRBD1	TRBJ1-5	TGTGCCACCAGTACCGGGACAGGGGGCGTTCAGCCCCAGCATTTT	CATSTGTGGVQPQHF
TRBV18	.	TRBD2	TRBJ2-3	TGTGCCAGCTCACTGATCGGGACTAGCGGGGTTCTCGGGTCAGATACGCAGTATTTT	CASSLIGTSGVLGSDTQYF
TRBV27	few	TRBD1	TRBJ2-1	TGTGCCAGCAGTCCCCCCGGGACAGGGATGTTGAATGAGCAGTTCTTC	CASSPPGTGMLNEQFF
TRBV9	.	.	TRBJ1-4	TGTGCCAGCAGCGCACAGGCGATCAATGAAAAACTGTTTTTT	CASSAQAINEKLFF
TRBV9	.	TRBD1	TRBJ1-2	TGTGCCAGCAGCGATCGGACAGGGATTGGCTACACCTTC	CASSDRTGIGYTF
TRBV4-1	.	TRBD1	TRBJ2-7	TGCGCCAGCAGCCCCAGGGGGACGGATTCCTACGAGCAGTACTTC	CASSPRGTDSYEQYF
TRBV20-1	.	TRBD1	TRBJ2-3	TGCAGTGCTAGAGTTCCCCGGGACAGAGGCACAGATACGCAGTATTTT	CSARVPRDRGTDTQYF
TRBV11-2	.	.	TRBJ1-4	TGTGCCAGCAGACCTCGCAGGGGCAAGCGCGAAAAACTGTTTTTT	CASRPRRGKREKLFF
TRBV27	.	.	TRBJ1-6	TGTGCCAGCAGACCGATCTACACAGGTGGCGATTCACCCCTCCACTTT	CASRPIYTGGDSPLHF
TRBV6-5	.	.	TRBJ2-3	TGTGCCAGCAGTTACGTAAAGATACCCACGGCCCTCACAGATACGCAGTATTTT	CASSYVKIPTALTDTQYF
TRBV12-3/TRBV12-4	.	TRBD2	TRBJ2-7	TGTGCCAGCAGTCCTGGGACTAGCGGGACGAATGAGCATTTCTTC	CASSPGTSGTNEHFF
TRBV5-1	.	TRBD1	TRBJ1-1	TGCGCCAGCAGCTTGGCCCAACAGGGGCTGAACACTGAAGCTTTCTTT	CASSLAQQGLNTEAFF
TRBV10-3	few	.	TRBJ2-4	TGTGCCATCAGTGAGTCGGCGGGGCTGCACAAAAACATTCAGTACTTC	CAISESAGLHKNIQYF